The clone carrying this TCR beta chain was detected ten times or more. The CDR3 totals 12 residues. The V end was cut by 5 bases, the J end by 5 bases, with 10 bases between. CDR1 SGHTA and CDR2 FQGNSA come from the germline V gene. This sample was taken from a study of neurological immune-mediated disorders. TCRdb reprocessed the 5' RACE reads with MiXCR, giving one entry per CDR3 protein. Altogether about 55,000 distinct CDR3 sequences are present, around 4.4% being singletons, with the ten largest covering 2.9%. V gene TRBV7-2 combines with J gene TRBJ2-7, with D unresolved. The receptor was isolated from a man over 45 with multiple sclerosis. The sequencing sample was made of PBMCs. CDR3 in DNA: TGTGCCAGCAGCCCCGATGGAGACGAGCAGTACTTC. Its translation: CASSPDGDEQYF.